The next 29 T cell receptor beta chains were all read from a single sample in a study of T cell repertoires in cytomegalovirus infection. Their specific antigens are unknown. One entry per CDR3 protein results from TCRdb running MiXCR on the reads. The sample contains about 920,000 distinct CDR3 sequences, less than 35% of which appear only once. Sequencing used cultured CD8+ T cells from PBMCs, obtained from culture after CMV antigen stimulation. Every receptor here comes from a human donor in good health (CMV status not recorded). Some clones in this sample may be carry-over from other donors' samples.

Remarks on this clonotype: This could be a read error, since a much larger clone is one nucleotide away. The V gene is TRBV7-2, the J gene TRBJ1-2; 10 bases are a match to TRBD1. The CDR3 is 19 residues long. The germline V gene has CDR1 SGHTA and CDR2 FQGNSA. CDR3 DNA: TGTGCCGGCAGCTTGAAACCCATGATCGGGGACAGGGGAAACTATGGCTACACCTTC. Translating it yields CAGSLKPMIGDRGNYGYTF.

This clonotype was detected only a few times. CDR3 sequence: CASSFGGQGGYGYTF. The CDR3 DNA follows: TGTGCCAGCAGTTTCGGGGGACAGGGGGGATATGGCTACACCTTC. The V call is TRBV27, the J call TRBJ1-2, with TRBD1 matching 11 bases. V shed 3 bases, J shed 5 bases, and the junction held 5 bases outside the gene matches. This CDR3 is built from 15 residues. In germline, CDR1 is MNHEY, CDR2 SMNVEV (reference sequence).

This chain links TRBV6-2 or TRBV6-3 with TRBJ2-5, with 7 nucleotides matching TRBD1. Germline trimming cut 4 bases from V and 1 base from J; bases unmatched to any gene: 9. This CDR3 contains 16 residues. Looked up from germline, CDR1 is MNHEY and CDR2 is SVGEGT. CDR3 nucleotide sequence: TGTGCCAGCAGTTTTTTACCTCGGGACAGCCAAGAGACCCAGTACTTC. It encodes CASSFLPRDSQETQYF.

In this sample, this clonotype turned up once. The CDR3 ends on some other residue instead of the conserved phenylalanine or tryptophan, so this is likely a read error. This chain joins TRBV7-9 and TRBJ2-5; D might be TRBD1 (6 bases). This CDR3 contains 15 residues. Trimming cost V 5 bases and J 5 bases, with 18 bases left between them. Germline assignment: CDR1 SEHNR and CDR2 FQNEAQ (reference sequence). CDR3 DNA sequence: TGTGCCAGCAGCCCGCCTGAGGGGGACCGGGAGACCCAGTACTGC. Its translation is CASSPPEGDRETQYC.

The rearrangement joins TRBV7-6 to TRBJ2-2; perhaps D is TRBD1 or TRBD2 (7 bases each). This CDR3 region has 14 residues. V was trimmed by 5 bases and J by 5 bases, leaving 12 bases between them. The germline V gene encodes CDR1 SGHVS and CDR2 FNYEAQ. In DNA form, the CDR3 reads TGTGCCAGCAGCCAGGGGGGGTTGACCGGGGAGCTGTTTTTT. Translation gives CASSQGGLTGELFF.

The rearrangement uses TRBV12-3 or TRBV12-4 and TRBJ1-5, with D maybe TRBD1 (5 bases). The V end was cut by 6 bases, the J end by 7 bases, with 16 bases between. This CDR3 is 14 amino acids long. CDR3 DNA sequence: TGTGCCAGCAGGACTACAGGTATCCGACAGCCCCAGCATTTT. As protein: CASRTTGIRQPQHF.

This chain uses TRBV6-8 with TRBJ1-5, with D unresolved. Trimming pared 0 bases from V and 4 bases from J, leaving 7 bases between. CDR1 MNHGY and CDR2 SAAAGT come from the germline V gene. The CDR3 totals 14 residues. CDR3 DNA: TGTGCCAGCAGTTACTCTGTCAGGAATCAGCCCCAGCATTTT. This translates into CASSYSVRNQPQHF.

This clonotype occurred a few times. The chain combines TRBV5-1 with TRBJ2-3; 9 nucleotides match TRBD2. The germline V gene encodes CDR1 SGHRS and CDR2 YFSETQ. The V and J ends lost 4 bases and 1 base, in that order; junction bases with no gene match: 7. The length of the CDR3 is 16 residues. For the CDR3, the DNA is TGCGCCAGCAGCCACCGCGGGGGGGCAGGCACAGATACGCAGTATTTT. This sequence encodes CASSHRGGAGTDTQYF. Full variable domain (missing parts from reference TRBV5-1 and TRBJ2-3): KAGVTQTPRYLIKTRGQQVTLSCSPISGHRSVSWYQQTPGQGLQFLFEYFSETQRNKGNFPGRFSGRQFSNSRSEMNVSTLELGDSALYLCASSHRGGAGTDTQYFGPGTRLTVL.

The V gene is TRBV2, the J gene TRBJ1-1; tentative D call: TRBD1 (6 bases). Germline loops: CDR1 SNHLY, CDR2 FYNNEI. V was shortened by 7 bases and J by 1 base, with 13 bases between the two germline ends. The CDR3 length is 14 residues. CDR3 sequence: CASTTDRGNTEAFF. CDR3 DNA sequence: TGTGCCAGCACTACGGACAGAGGGAACACTGAAGCTTTCTTT.

The rearrangement joins TRBV13 to TRBJ2-7, with D perhaps given as TRBD1 or TRBD2 (6 bases each). The germline V gene encodes CDR1 PRHDT and CDR2 FYEKMQ (reference sequence). The CDR3 totals 14 residues. The ends were cut back, 5 bases at V and 4 bases at J, with 15 bases in the middle. Here the CDR3 reads CASSPPRGRYEQYF. CDR3 DNA: TGTGCCAGCAGCCCCCCCCGGGGGCGGTACGAGCAGTACTTC.

This clonotype was observed a few times. CDR3 sequence (DNA): TGTGCCAGCAGCTTGGACGAGCCTTTCTATGGCTACACCTTC. Translation gives CASSLDEPFYGYTF. The chain is built from TRBV5-6 and TRBJ1-2; D call uncertain. Germline CDR1 is SGHDT and CDR2 is YYEEEE. CDR3 length equals 14 residues. V lost 0 bases and J lost 4, with 10 bases in between.

The chain couples TRBV9 to TRBJ2-1; 8 bases align to TRBD1. This CDR3 has 14 residues. CDR1 is SGDLS, CDR2 YYNGEE, per germline. With 3 bases clipped from V and 5 bases from J, the junction kept 4 bases outside the gene matches. The CDR3 loop reads CASSASTGDNEQFF. The DNA of the CDR3 is TGTGCCAGCAGCGCTTCGACAGGGGACAATGAGCAGTTCTTC.

As regards this clonotype: One junction end does not reproduce the germline sequence, and a read error may be involved. The chain carries TRBV5-6 and TRBJ2-1; TRBD1 might be the D (5 bases). The CDR3 extends over 11 amino acids. The V gene's germline CDR1 is SGHDT and CDR2 YYEEEE. CDR3 sequence: CASSAQGEEFF. The CDR3 DNA follows: TGTGCCAGCAGCGCGCAGGGTGAGGAGTTCTTC.

The rearrangement links TRBV9 to TRBJ1-2; no clear D gene. Germline V gene lookup returns CDR1 SGDLS and CDR2 YYNGEE. V lost 0 bases and J lost 1, with 1 base in between. CDR3 length: 12 amino acids. The CDR3 nucleotides read TGTGCCAGCAGCGTAGGTAACTATGGCTACACCTTC. Its protein product is CASSVGNYGYTF.

This clonotype was found a few times. This chain connects TRBV20-1 to TRBJ2-1; the match to TRBD2 covers 7 bases. The CDR3 length is 15 residues. From germline, CDR1 is DFQATT and CDR2 SNEGSKA (reference sequence). Germline trimming cut 3 bases from V and 0 bases from J; bases unmatched to any gene: 5. The chain's CDR3 is CSARPAGNSYNEQFF. The DNA for the CDR3 is TGCAGTGCTAGGCCAGCGGGGAACTCCTACAATGAGCAGTTCTTC.

The V and J genes are TRBV12-5 and TRBJ2-1; D is ambiguous. CDR3 length: 16 residues. Trimming pared 0 bases from V and 4 bases from J, leaving 13 bases between. From germline, CDR1 is LGHNT and CDR2 FRNRAP. CDR3 nucleotide sequence: TGTGCTAGTGGTTTGGTGGGGTCCAGACTGTACAATGAGCAGTTCTTC. It translates to CASGLVGSRLYNEQFF.

The chain couples TRBV12-3 or TRBV12-4 to TRBJ2-6; D uncertain. V gave up 2 bases and J gave up 0 bases, with 11 bases separating them. This CDR3 spans 17 amino acids. For the CDR3, the DNA is TGTGCCAGCAGTTTACCAGGTTGGGTCTCTGGGGCCAACGTCCTGACTTTC. It encodes CASSLPGWVSGANVLTF.

The J gene is TRBJ2-7, the V gene TRBV3-1, with 12 bases identical to TRBD2. CDR3 size: 15 residues. J was trimmed by 4 bases and V by 4 bases; bases with no gene match: 5. The germline V gene encodes CDR1 LGHDT and CDR2 YNNKEL (reference sequence). The CDR3 is CASSPRLAGVYEQYF. The CDR3 bases are TGTGCCAGCAGCCCCCGACTAGCGGGGGTTTACGAGCAGTACTTC.

The V call is TRBV7-9, the J call TRBJ2-4; D may be TRBD1 or TRBD2 (6 bases each). Trimming pared 2 bases from V and 6 bases from J, leaving 20 bases between. The CDR3 is 17 residues long. Germline CDR1 SEHNR, CDR2 FQNEAQ (reference sequence). The CDR3 sequence: CASSLPEKGGWGNIQYF. DNA of the CDR3: TGTGCCAGCAGCTTACCCGAAAAGGGGGGCTGGGGAAACATTCAGTACTTC.

The table lists this clonotype with a few counts. V gene TRBV12-5 combines with J gene TRBJ1-5, with D perhaps matching TRBD1 (5 bases). V was shortened by 6 bases and J by 8 bases, with 17 bases between the two germline ends. This CDR3 region has 14 residues. CDR1 is LGHNT and CDR2 is FRNRAP in the germline V gene. Here the CDR3 DNA reads TGTGCTAGTGGCGGAGGCAGGGTAATTGAGCCCCAGCATTTT. This translates into CASGGGRVIEPQHF.

The chain employs TRBV27 and TRBJ2-7, with D perhaps matching TRBD1 (6 bases). Trimming took 9 bases from V and 1 from J, leaving 16 bases between them. The CDR3 length is 14 residues. Germline loops: CDR1 MNHEY, CDR2 SMNVEV (reference sequence). This CDR3 is CASPQGQTSYEQYV. The CDR3 bases are TGTGCCAGTCCACAAGGACAGACTTCCTACGAGCAGTACGTC.

Details on this clonotype: This may be a read error: a much more frequent sequence differs by one nucleotide. This likely comes from a read error, as the CDR3 has no conserved phenylalanine or tryptophan at its end. The V gene is TRBV29-1, the J gene TRBJ2-1; 14 bases align to TRBD2. The CDR3 covers 14 residues. In germline, CDR1 is SQVTM, CDR2 ANQGSEA. J was trimmed by 7 bases and V by 6 bases; bases with no gene match: 5. CDR3: CSVRLAGGLNEQFS. DNA for the CDR3: TGCAGCGTGAGACTAGCGGGGGGGCTGAATGAGCAGTTCTCC.

CDR3 DNA: TGTGCTAGTGCCCGGGGCTCCTACTCCTACGAGCAGTACTTC. It translates to CASARGSYSYEQYF. The chain has TRBV12-5 and TRBJ2-7; possibly TRBD1 or TRBD2 for D (5 bases each). CDR3 length: 14 amino acids. Germline CDR1 is LGHNT and CDR2 is FRNRAP. Trimming left V 7 bases short and J 0 bases short, with 13 bases between. Full variable domain (remainder filled in from reference TRBV12-5 and TRBJ2-7): DARVTQTPRHKVTEMGQEVTMRCQPILGHNTVFWYRQTMMQGLELLAYFRNRAPLDDSGMPKDRFSAEMPDATLATLKIQPSEPRDSAVYFCASARGSYSYEQYFGPGTRLTVT.

The chain recombines TRBV12-3 or TRBV12-4 with TRBJ2-1; TRBD2 matches at 15 bases. V trimming: 8 bases; J trimming: 2 bases; junction bases outside the gene matches: 16. CDR3 length: 20 amino acids. CDR3 nucleotides: TGTGCCAGCGTCCCCCCGGTGGGACTAGCGGGGGGTCCTCCCTACAATGAGCAGTTCTTC. The encoded protein is CASVPPVGLAGGPPYNEQFF.

This clonotype was counted many times. The rearrangement links TRBV7-2 to TRBJ1-5; a possible D gene is TRBD1 (6 bases). The germline CDR1 and CDR2 sequences are SGHTA and FQGNSA. The CDR3 totals 16 residues. Trimming cost V 5 bases and J 3 bases, with 17 bases left between them. The CDR3 reads CASSRRVRDTNQPQHF. The CDR3 DNA is TGTGCCAGCAGCCGACGAGTCCGGGACACCAATCAGCCCCAGCATTTT.

The chain joins TRBV6-5 to TRBJ2-2, with 8 nucleotides matching TRBD2. Trimming took 6 bases from V and 5 from J; bases not matched to a gene: 8. CDR3 length: 15 residues. CDR1 is MNHEY, CDR2 SVGAGI, per germline. CDR3 bases: TGTGCCAGCAGCCCCACCGGGGGGGAGACCGGGGAGCTGTTTTTT. Its translation is CASSPTGGETGELFF.

CDR3: CASSQEFKRGQETQYF. Written as DNA, the CDR3 is TGTGCCAGCAGCCAAGAGTTCAAGCGGGGACAAGAGACCCAGTACTTC. The chain uses TRBV3-1 and TRBJ2-5; 7 bases map to TRBD2. V trimming: 0 bases; J trimming: 2 bases; junction bases outside the gene matches: 6. This CDR3 is built from 16 residues. Germline values: CDR1 LGHDT, CDR2 YNNKEL (reference sequence).

The chain is built from TRBV6-6 and TRBJ1-6, with 7 bases aligning to TRBD1. This CDR3 is built from 15 residues. Germline CDR1 reads MNHNY; CDR2 reads SVGAGI (reference sequence). Trimming took 6 bases from V and 9 from J; bases not matched to a gene: 11. The CDR3 nucleotides read TGTGCCAGCAGCGTCTTTGAGGGGGCCGGTTCACCCCTCCACTTT. Its translation: CASSVFEGAGSPLHF.

The chain carries TRBV2 and TRBJ2-5, with D uncertain. Germline lookup yields CDR1 SNHLY and CDR2 FYNNEI. V gave up 1 base and J gave up 1 base, with 7 bases separating them. The CDR3 totals 14 residues. Here the CDR3 DNA reads TGTGCCAGCAGTGAAGAGTTGGCCCAAGAGACCCAGTACTTC. As protein: CASSEELAQETQYF.